This TCR beta chain derives from a study of memory CD4+ T cells and cytomegalovirus serostatus. Study findings and constraints: The CMV-associated TCR signature appears largely within the CD4+ memory repertoire.

The sort gate was single viable CD3+CD4+CD8-CD45RO+ cells for memory CD4+ T cells. The CDR3 is made up of 16 amino acids. CDR1 MDHEN and CDR2 SYDVKM come from the germline V gene. V lost 9 bases to trimming and J lost 0 bases, with 21 bases between them. Using immunoSEQ multiplex PCR, the repertoire was profiled, and TCRdb retains in-frame clones only, with some absent. The sample yields 25,000 to 30,000 clones, 75% seen once. As for this clone: The target antigen is unknown.

The V call is TRBV28, the J call TRBJ2-7; D might be TRBD2 (6 bases). Sequencing was performed on memory CD4+ T cells from blood. This TCR came from an adult in good health and CMV-seronegative. In DNA form, the CDR3 reads TGTGCCAGTCTCAGGCGGGGCAGGGCCAGCTCCTACGAGCAGTACTTC. This translates into CASLRRGRASSYEQYF.